This T cell receptor beta chain originates from a study of cytomegalovirus exposure and HLA in healthy donors (dated by TCRdb to about 2017). With respect to the entire study: In an earlier analysis of 587 of the donors, 250 to 350 Gb of sequence data and 100 million or so unique TCR beta sequences from 150 million to 200 million T cells were reported. A later analysis re-examined previously published TCR beta repertoires from roughly 720 donors and added high-resolution HLA genotyping to investigate patterns of TCR occurrence. In a later genetic analysis, genome-wide SNP genotypes for about 55% of the roughly 700 donors were used, and that subset was treated as a discovery cohort. Typing coverage differed by locus: A, B, C, DRB1 and DQB1 were typed in roughly 629-630 donors, DQA1 in roughly 510, DPA1 in around 580, and DPB1 in just under 480. An early release that covered some 630 HLA-typed donors contained about 290 gigabases of sequencing data and some 87 million unique TCR sequences. Class I and class II HLA loci were covered by the typing at four-digit resolution. Donor age, sex, ethnicity and CMV serostatus were compiled alongside the repertoire data. The study used immunosequencing to profile the T cell repertoires of around 600 subjects and linked those repertoires to cytomegalovirus serostatus. Every discovery cohort repertoire had been produced on one sequencing platform. Of the 350 to 400 genotyped donors, roughly 80% fell in the genetic ancestry cluster associated with self-reported Caucasian donors. On average, roughly 200,000 unique TCR beta nucleotide sequences were sequenced per donor among 398 genotyped donors of the cohort, with roughly 20% of those sequences being non-productive. The study aimed to test whether cataloging public T cell receptors could reveal signatures of past pathogen exposure. The study combined high-throughput TCR immunosequencing, statistical association of individual TCRs with disease status, and machine learning to predict cytomegalovirus infection status. Along with the approximately 600-subject first cohort, a separate validation cohort of 120 different subjects was used. Because of strong linkage in the cohort, a handful of DR-DQ haplotypes were treated as single units for association and clustering. In an earlier analysis of roughly 600 of the donors, high-throughput TCR beta sequencing was used to judge whether each TCR beta V gene segment behaved as functional or pseudogenic. The later analysis used no new phenotypic data to find candidate immune exposures, relying instead on TCR beta sequences and their occurrence across donors. Broader findings and caveats from the paper: Over 15 rarely observed V segments, including chromosome 9 orphons, were excluded from the earlier analysis of about 610 of the donors because counts were too low. In this cohort, only TCR beta chains were sequenced, and detectable features were limited by the absence of alpha or paired-chain data. A later analysis found that TCR association rates varied across HLA loci, with DRB1 alleles showing the most associated TCRs and HLA-C alleles the fewest. Roughly uniform sequencing depth across donors was assumed in presence/absence analyses, although this assumption may not hold. Most CMV-associated TCR beta chains appeared to be HLA-restricted in a later analysis, and the HLA associations seemed to be driven largely by CMV exposure. A cluster of highly shared sequence variants was judged likely to represent a technical artifact of the sequencing pipeline. In the study, some 160 TCR beta chains were listed as associated with cytomegalovirus. Linkage disequilibrium might explain the correlated functional status among segregating V segments, but an unknown experimental factor could not be excluded. The authors suggested that the approach could potentially be extended to other disease states and immunological phenotypes. Assigning TCR associations to individual alleles was difficult when HLA alleles, especially DR and DQ, strongly co-occurred. In a later analysis, more than 15,000 TCR beta sequences were associated with specific HLA alleles at a false discovery rate of 0.05. CMV serostatus was the only immune exposure information available for the cohort. Across donors, most TCR sequences were observed very rarely, whereas some public TCRs were present in many individuals. A later analysis found that HLA-associated TCR beta chains were more clonally expanded and had lower generation probabilities than equally common non-associated chains. According to a later genetic analysis, donors in an Asian-associated ancestry cluster had fewer N-insertions in productive TCRs than the roughly 670-donor mean. In vitro tests confirmed that three of the cytomegalovirus-associated TCR beta chains recognize cytomegalovirus antigens. In an earlier analysis of a few hundred of the donors, most TCR beta V segments were observed in productive rearrangements about 87% or about 30% of the time, broadly matching IMGT annotations. The classifier was reported to diagnose cytomegalovirus status with high specificity and sensitivity in both the original and validation cohorts. A later genetic analysis associated a missense DCLRE1C variant with V-gene and J-gene trimming of TCR beta chains, and an independent cohort replicated the association. A further reported finding was that TCR beta sequences accurately predicted the HLA-A and HLA-B alleles for most subjects in the first cohort. Some IMGT-functional V segments, including TRBV6-2 and TRBV6-3, could not be told apart with the 87-base-pair reads, so those segments were excluded. Several of the top co-occurrence clusters appeared to be linked to parvovirus B19, influenza, CMV and Epstein-Barr virus, according to a later analysis. Because HLA typing was missing for some donors at each locus, association tests included only the typed subset.

About this clone itself: It lacks a known antigen. The record has no base qualities; no much larger clone is one base away.

V lost 1 base and J lost 5 bases, and the count of bases not matched to a germline gene is 8. The CDR3 holds 17 amino acids from the cysteine to the phenylalanine. Only CDR3 DNA is held: 51 bases, read in frame from base 1. From a lookup of the germline V gene, CDR1 and CDR2 are LGHNA and YSLEER. Library construction relied on the immunoSEQ multiplex PCR assay. A mixture of 60 forward primers for TCR Vbeta segments and 13 reverse primers for TCR Jbeta segments was used in the multiplex PCR. The CDR3 region of rearranged TCR beta genes was amplified from genomic DNA by a multiplex PCR assay. The amplified TCR beta libraries were sequenced on the Illumina HiSeq System as 87-base-pair reads. In the source study's methods: A later analysis tallied roughly 78 million unique TCR beta chains across the approximately 670 repertoires, and some 10 million of those chains were shared by two or more donors. A nearest-neighbor algorithm error-corrected the raw reads and collapsed the reads into unique sequences, merging closely related sequences to remove PCR and sequencing errors. To assign V, D and J gene segments, CDR3 sequences were aligned to IMGT reference sequences. For a sequence to be retained, a match of at least six nucleotides was required to both a V gene segment and a J gene segment. Rearrangements were classified as productive when the CDR3 lacked stop codons and remained in frame with V and J, and all other rearrangements were classified as non-productive. CDR3 was defined according to IMGT convention as the region running from the second conserved V-encoded cysteine to the conserved J-encoded phenylalanine. Sequences without an unambiguous match to a single V gene segment were excluded from the earlier analysis of several hundred of the donors. An earlier analysis of 587 of the donors called V segments functional above 56.7% productive rearrangements and segregating when the between-donor standard deviation exceeded 5%. A statistical classification framework was built for diagnosing cytomegalovirus status from the catalog of TCR beta chain sequences. A later analysis assigned V and J genes by comparing TCR nucleotide sequences with IMGT/GENE-DB human TR gene sequences. The TCRdist pipeline was used in a later analysis to assign CDR3 sequences and most-parsimonious VDJ recombination scenarios. In a later analysis, each TCR beta chain was defined by its CDR3 amino acid sequence together with its V-gene family, and reads without a unique V-gene family were excluded. A later analysis removed several hundred highly shared, low-generation-probability nucleotide sequences to deal with suspected cross-contamination and a sequencing artifact. In a later analysis, a clonal expansion index was calculated for each public chain from normalized within-repertoire ranks of inferred template counts. In a later analysis, generation probabilities were computed with a VDJ recombination model fitted to out-of-frame rearrangements, and the resulting probabilities were checked against IGoR. In a later analysis, hypergeometric tests were used to score TCR-TCR, TCR-HLA and TCR-CMV co-occurrence, with a repertoire-size bias correction applied to TCR pairs. To estimate false discovery rates, a later analysis permuted the HLA or CMV assignments 20 times. In a later analysis, co-occurring TCRs were grouped using DBSCAN, with TCRdist sequence similarity added in when clustering inside HLA-allele-positive subsets. Repertoires with fewer than 30,000 or more than 120,000 public chains, plus five repertoires with anomalous nucleotide sharing, were excluded from co-occurrence clustering. This immuneACCESS table, as held by TCRdb, lists in-frame sequences with V and J called but not all clones. Of the missing ones, under half trace to an unresolved V gene in checked studies; the others have no known cause. V and J calls and clone size are given by that table; D and trimming were obtained from the DNA. This sample comprises fewer than 200,000 clones, around 67% of them detected only once. 4.5% of the sample comes from the top ten.

In total, approximately 700 healthy bone marrow donors made up the cohort. At the time of sampling, all cohort members were nominally healthy, though unrecorded immune exposures were likely present. The donor was CMV seropositive and was included in the group of 300 or so seropositive cohort members. Each donor provided a peripheral blood sample, and peripheral blood mononuclear cells were used for TCR beta sequencing. Genomic DNA extraction from the blood cell samples was performed with the Qiagen DNeasy Blood Extraction Kit. Recombination linked TRBV4-3 to TRBJ2-1; a stretch of 10 junction bases matches TRBD2. The TCR sequence derives from a young woman in good health and CMV-seropositive. Sequencing was performed on PBMCs. The CDR3 loop reads CASSQAELAGTNNEQFF. The DNA reads TGCGCCAGCAGCCAAGCTGAACTAGCGGGGACCAACAATGAGCAGTTCTTC.